This T cell receptor beta chain appears in the sequencing data of a study of T-cell reconstitution after alpha-beta-depleted transplantation in children. A TCRbeta library incorporating unique molecular identifiers was prepared. From the PCR reads, TCRdb called clonotypes with MiXCR, one entry per CDR3 protein. The sample shows about 600,000 distinct CDR3 sequences, about 11% of them seen only once. This clonotype has a handful of counts. The V segment lost 2 bases and the J segment 6 bases; nucleotides outside the gene matches: 7. The CDR3 has 15 residues. V and J are TRBV12-3 or TRBV12-4 and TRBJ2-7, with 10 nucleotides matching TRBD1. The source was PBMCs from the stem cell graft donor, collected from the stem cell graft. This receptor was taken from a human donor who donated a stem cell graft to a child with acute myeloid leukemia. The CDR3 region is CASSLPWDRGGEQYF. The CDR3 DNA sequence: TGTGCCAGCAGTTTACCGTGGGACAGGGGAGGCGAGCAGTACTTC.